This T cell receptor (beta chain) was recorded in a study of spatial heterogeneity in lung cancer. Study context: In tumor regions TCR transcript counts correlated strongly with a matched bulk RNA-seq T cell module score. Raw-read counts averaged over ten per unique TCR and UMI combination. Study-wide results and limits: Tumor mutation counts were tracked by expanded intratumoral alpha and beta TCR counts. Tumor T-cell coverage was an estimated 7% or so for alpha and roughly 13% for beta chains.

In its sample, this clonotype ranks as medium-sized. The antigen is unknown. The sample's time point: sample taken at primary tumor resection. Around 68 TRACERx patients with early, untreated non-small cell lung cancer donated samples. Between the trimmed V and J ends, which lost 4 bases and 7 bases, there was a span of 7 bases. This CDR3 has 11 residues. Germline CDR1 and CDR2: SEHNR and FQNEAQ (reference sequence). TCRdb called the 5' RACE reads again in MiXCR, with one record for every CDR3 protein. The table records a few thousand distinct CDR3 sequences, 10% to 13% of them present only once. The chain couples TRBV7-9 to TRBJ1-1; the D is unclear. The TCR was taken from a male donor with early-stage non-small cell lung cancer. Sequencing used lung tumor tissue, obtained at surgery. The CDR3 here is CASSSSSEAFF. The CDR3 nucleotides are TGTGCCAGCAGCTCTTCGAGTGAAGCTTTCTTT.